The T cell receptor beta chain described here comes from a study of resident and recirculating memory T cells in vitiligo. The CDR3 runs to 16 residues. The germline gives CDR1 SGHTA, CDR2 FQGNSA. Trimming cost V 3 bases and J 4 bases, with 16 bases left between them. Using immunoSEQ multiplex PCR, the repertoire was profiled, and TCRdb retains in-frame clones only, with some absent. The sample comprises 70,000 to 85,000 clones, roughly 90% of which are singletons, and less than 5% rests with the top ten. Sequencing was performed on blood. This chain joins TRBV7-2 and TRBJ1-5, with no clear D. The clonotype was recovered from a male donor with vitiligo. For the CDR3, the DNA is TGTGCCAGCAGCTTGGGTGGACGGCGGACTAATCAGCCCCAGCATTTT. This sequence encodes CASSLGGRRTNQPQHF.